This T cell receptor (beta chain) was profiled in a study of cytomegalovirus exposure and HLA in healthy donors. CDR1 and CDR2 (germline): SGHDT, YYEEEE. The CDR3 loop spans 16 amino acids. V dropped 1 base and J dropped 2 bases, with 15 bases sitting between them. Vbeta (60) and Jbeta (13) primers were used in the PCR. Original processing methods: The authors later counted roughly 87 million unique TCR beta chains, approximately 10 million of them shared. Assay: immunoSEQ multiplex PCR; the TCRdb copy retains only in-frame clones and omits some. The V and J calls and clone size come from that table; D and trimming were worked out from the DNA. The sample lists about 100,000 clones, 70% occurring once.

The J gene is TRBJ2-5, the V gene TRBV5-6, with TRBD2 as a possible D gene (5 bases). The receptor was isolated from a man aged 40-50 years in good health and CMV-seropositive. The sample comprised PBMCs. In DNA, the CDR3 is TGTGCCAGCAGCTTGTCGATGGTCGGGGTACAAGAGACCCAGTACTTC. Its protein is CASSLSMVGVQETQYF.